A selection of T cell receptor beta chains follows, all from one sample in a study of a mutant IDH1 vaccine in newly diagnosed glioma. Only in-frame clones appear in the TCRdb table, and some are missing; sequencing was by immunoSEQ multiplex PCR. Seen here are approximately 66,000 clones, over 75% observed once, and the top ten hold roughly 15%. For these receptors, no antigen is known. The sequences come from PBMCs, collected from a glioma patient whose treatment included an IDH1 peptide vaccine. The source of these receptors is a man aged 18 to 29 with glioma. CDR3s include the opening cysteine and the closing phenylalanine or tryptophan. Fields, in order: D gene, V gene, clone size, J gene, CDR3 protein, CDR3 DNA. A D gene is named only where the DNA matches it firmly. Clone size is stated in some rows and not others, as once, few, many or a class when expanded.

D: .
V: TRBV4-3
size: .
J: TRBJ1-1
CDR3: CASSQEPESGAFF
DNA: TGCGCCAGCAGCCAAGAACCCGAGAGTGGAGCTTTCTTT

D: TRBD2
V: TRBV7-2
size: .
J: TRBJ2-3
CDR3: CASSPNSGFTDTQYF
DNA: TGTGCCAGCAGCCCTAATAGCGGGTTCACAGATACGCAGTATTTT

D: .
V: TRBV7-2
size: once
J: TRBJ1-5
CDR3: CASSPGLGTFNQPQHF
DNA: TGTGCCAGCAGCCCAGGGCTGGGCACTTTTAATCAGCCCCAGCATTTT

D: .
V: TRBV27
size: .
J: TRBJ2-7
CDR3: CASSAGHVYPYEQYF
DNA: TGTGCCAGCAGTGCGGGACACGTCTACCCCTACGAGCAGTACTTC

D: .
V: TRBV19
size: .
J: TRBJ1-1
CDR3: CASSPRVTTEAFF
DNA: TGTGCCAGTAGTCCTAGGGTGACCACTGAAGCTTTCTTT

D: .
V: TRBV6-1
size: few
J: TRBJ1-1
CDR3: CASSEAVLTEAFF
DNA: TGTGCCAGCAGTGAAGCGGTTCTCACTGAAGCTTTCTTT

D: .
V: TRBV6-5
size: few
J: TRBJ1-1
CDR3: CASSSVGTTEAFF
DNA: TGTGCCAGCAGTTCGGTCGGGACCACTGAAGCTTTCTTT

D: TRBD1
V: TRBV6-5
size: .
J: TRBJ1-5
CDR3: CASSSQGFNQPQHF
DNA: TGTGCCAGCAGTTCACAGGGGTTTAATCAGCCCCAGCATTTT

D: TRBD1
V: TRBV7-8
size: few
J: TRBJ1-4
CDR3: CASSLGQGAREKLFF
DNA: TGTGCCAGCAGCTTGGGACAGGGGGCTAGGGAAAAACTGTTTTTT

D: .
V: TRBV20-1
size: .
J: TRBJ2-7
CDR3: CSARKVYEQYF
DNA: TGCAGTGCTAGAAAGGTCTACGAGCAGTACTTC

D: .
V: TRBV30
size: .
J: TRBJ2-7
CDR3: CAWSVQGPAEQYF
DNA: TGTGCCTGGAGTGTACAGGGACCTGCCGAGCAGTACTTC

D: .
V: TRBV6-5
size: .
J: TRBJ1-1
CDR3: CASSPARLNTEAFF
DNA: TGTGCCAGCAGTCCAGCACGGTTGAACACTGAAGCTTTCTTT

D: .
V: TRBV6-1
size: .
J: TRBJ1-1
CDR3: CASSDWGSPEAFF
DNA: TGTGCCAGCAGTGATTGGGGGAGCCCTGAAGCTTTCTTT

D: .
V: TRBV4-3
size: few
J: TRBJ1-2
CDR3: CASSQGWGRENYGYTF
DNA: TGCGCCAGCAGCCAAGGCTGGGGCAGGGAGAACTATGGCTACACCTTC

D: .
V: TRBV19
size: .
J: TRBJ1-1
CDR3: CASSILRGRGNTEAFF
DNA: TGTGCCAGTAGTATATTGAGGGGACGGGGGAACACTGAAGCTTTCTTT

D: TRBD2
V: TRBV5-1
size: .
J: TRBJ2-5
CDR3: CASSAGLASETQYF
DNA: TGCGCCAGCAGCGCGGGACTAGCAAGCGAGACCCAGTACTTC

D: TRBD2
V: TRBV13
size: .
J: TRBJ2-3
CDR3: CASSFQTSGRSDTQYF
DNA: TGTGCCAGCAGCTTTCAGACTAGCGGGAGGTCCGATACGCAGTATTTT

D: TRBD1
V: TRBV27
size: .
J: TRBJ1-1
CDR3: CASSGTGAFNTEAFF
DNA: TGTGCCAGCAGTGGGACAGGGGCTTTCAACACTGAAGCTTTCTTT

D: .
V: TRBV30
size: .
J: TRBJ1-2
CDR3: CAWLLVNGYTF
DNA: TGTGCCTGGTTGTTAGTGAATGGCTACACCTTC

D: .
V: TRBV27
size: .
J: TRBJ1-1
CDR3: CASSSGLRGVNTEAFF
DNA: TGTGCCAGCAGTAGCGGGTTAAGGGGAGTGAACACTGAAGCTTTCTTT

D: .
V: TRBV10-2
size: few
J: TRBJ1-2
CDR3: CASSDFPYGYTF
DNA: TGCGCCAGCAGTGACTTCCCGTATGGCTACACCTTC

D: .
V: TRBV4-2
size: .
J: TRBJ1-5
CDR3: CASSPEGSNQPQHF
DNA: TGTGCCAGCAGCCCCGAGGGGAGCAATCAGCCCCAGCATTTT

D: .
V: TRBV6-1
size: .
J: TRBJ1-2
CDR3: CASSDSDPLDGYTF
DNA: TGTGCCAGCAGTGATAGCGACCCTCTGGATGGCTACACCTTC

D: TRBD1
V: TRBV5-3
size: once
J: TRBJ2-7
CDR3: CARSVLGQPFSYEQYF
DNA: TGTGCCAGAAGCGTCTTGGGACAGCCGTTTTCCTACGAGCAGTACTTC

D: .
V: TRBV9
size: .
J: TRBJ2-1
CDR3: CASSPWGAFQQGNEQFF
DNA: TGTGCCAGCAGCCCCTGGGGGGCCTTCCAACAGGGGAATGAGCAGTTCTTC

D: TRBD2
V: TRBV11-2
size: once
J: TRBJ2-2
CDR3: CASSLISGRAGGELFF
DNA: TGTGCCAGCAGCCTCATTAGCGGGAGGGCCGGCGGGGAGCTGTTTTTT

D: .
V: TRBV6-5
size: once
J: TRBJ2-7
CDR3: CASRGSGFSYEQYF
DNA: TGTGCCAGCAGGGGGAGCGGATTCTCCTACGAGCAGTACTTC

D: TRBD1
V: TRBV18
size: .
J: TRBJ1-4
CDR3: CASSSQGANEKLFF
DNA: TGTGCCAGCTCATCCCAGGGGGCTAATGAAAAACTGTTTTTT

D: .
V: TRBV5-1
size: .
J: TRBJ2-3
CDR3: CASSPRGRHSLSTDTQYF
DNA: TGCGCCAGCAGCCCCCGTGGGCGGCACTCCCTTAGCACAGATACGCAGTATTTT

D: .
V: TRBV4-3
size: .
J: TRBJ2-1
CDR3: CASSQDRGAGNEQFF
DNA: TGCGCCAGCAGCCAAGATCGGGGGGCTGGGAATGAGCAGTTCTTC

D: .
V: TRBV5-1
size: .
J: TRBJ1-1
CDR3: CASSLDFFRHKNTEAFF
DNA: TGCGCCAGCAGCTTGGATTTTTTCCGACACAAGAACACTGAAGCTTTCTTT

D: .
V: TRBV10-1
size: .
J: TRBJ2-3
CDR3: CAGRETERKDTQYF
DNA: TGCGCCGGCCGTGAAACGGAAAGGAAAGATACGCAGTATTTT

D: .
V: TRBV6-5
size: .
J: TRBJ2-2
CDR3: CASSRSQWNTGELFF
DNA: TGTGCCAGCAGTCGGAGTCAGTGGAACACCGGGGAGCTGTTTTTT

D: .
V: TRBV5-1
size: .
J: TRBJ2-7
CDR3: CASSAGVYEQYF
DNA: TGCGCCAGCAGCGCCGGAGTCTACGAGCAGTACTTC

D: .
V: TRBV4-3
size: .
J: TRBJ2-7
CDR3: CASSQDSGDTNSYEQYF
DNA: TGCGCCAGCAGCCAAGATTCGGGGGACACCAACTCCTACGAGCAGTACTTC

D: .
V: TRBV5-6
size: .
J: TRBJ2-7
CDR3: CASSSIPDISYEQYF
DNA: TGTGCCAGCAGCTCAATTCCCGACATCTCCTACGAGCAGTACTTC

D: TRBD2
V: TRBV25-1
size: .
J: TRBJ2-7
CDR3: CASRTSGYEQYF
DNA: TGTGCCAGCAGGACTAGCGGTTACGAGCAGTACTTC

D: .
V: TRBV15
size: .
J: TRBJ2-7
CDR3: CATSRLPQGLGEQYF
DNA: TGTGCCACCAGCAGACTCCCGCAGGGATTGGGGGAGCAGTACTTC

D: TRBD1
V: TRBV7-2
size: .
J: TRBJ1-1
CDR3: CASSSQGARFRMNTEAFF
DNA: TGTGCCAGCAGCTCCCAGGGGGCGCGGTTTCGGATGAACACTGAAGCTTTCTTT

D: .
V: TRBV6-5
size: .
J: TRBJ1-2
CDR3: CASGLPPNYGYTF
DNA: TGTGCCAGCGGCTTACCCCCTAACTATGGCTACACCTTC

D: TRBD1
V: TRBV9
size: .
J: TRBJ1-2
CDR3: CASTLGQDYGYTF
DNA: TGTGCCAGCACCCTAGGACAGGACTATGGCTACACCTTC